A single sample is the source of the 14 T cell receptor beta chains below, sequenced in a study of cytomegalovirus exposure and HLA in healthy donors. PCR used 60 Vbeta primers and 13 Jbeta primers. Using immunoSEQ multiplex PCR, the repertoire was profiled, and TCRdb retains in-frame clones only, with some absent. The sample contains about 150,000 clones, under 75% of which appear only once. The specimen was PBMCs. The receptor source for this set is a woman aged 60-75 years in good health and CMV-seropositive.

The V gene is TRBV30, the J gene TRBJ1-2; D is possibly TRBD1 (6 bases). There are 14 residues in the CDR3. Germline assignment: CDR1 GTSNPN and CDR2 SVGIG (reference sequence). V was pared by 4 bases and J by 7 bases, with 19 bases between. Here the CDR3 DNA reads TGTGCCTGGATAACCCCCGGGACACCATTTGGCTACACCTTC. Its protein product is CAWITPGTPFGYTF.

The rearrangement joins TRBV7-2 to TRBJ2-6; 9 nucleotides agree with TRBD1. V was clipped by 3 bases and J by 4 bases; unmatched bases: 10. CDR1 and CDR2 from the germline V gene are SGHTA and FQGNSA. The CDR3 runs to 18 residues. As DNA, the CDR3 is TGTGCCAGCAGCTTCCGGACAGGGGCGGTAGCGGGGGCCAACGTCCTGACTTTC. Residues: CASSFRTGAVAGANVLTF.

This clone was seen once. The chain couples TRBV6-5 to TRBJ1-5; weak D call: TRBD1 (6 bases). V shed 6 bases and J shed 4 bases, with 16 bases lying between them. Germline V gene data show CDR1 as MNHEY and CDR2 as SVGAGI. This CDR3 is 15 amino acids long. CDR3 amino acids: CASSPLQGANQPQHF. The CDR3 nucleotides read TGTGCCAGCAGCCCTCTACAGGGTGCGAATCAGCCCCAGCATTTT.

The chain couples TRBV30 to TRBJ1-3, with D perhaps TRBD1 (6 bases). This CDR3 contains 12 residues. V was clipped by 4 bases and J by 4 bases, with 8 bases between them. In germline, CDR1 is GTSNPN, CDR2 SVGIG (reference sequence). The DNA of the CDR3 is TGTGCCTGGACCGACAGGGGAAACACCATATATTTT. Its protein is CAWTDRGNTIYF. Based on the CDR3 plus reference TRBV30 and TRBJ1-3, the full variable domain is SQTIHQWPATLVQPVGSPLSLECTVEGTSNPNLYWYRQAAGRGLQLLFYSVGIGQISSEVPQNLSASRPQDRQFILSSKKLLLSDSGFYLCAWTDRGNTIYFGEGSWLTVV.

V and J are TRBV2 and TRBJ1-5; D might be TRBD1 (5 bases). V was cut by 7 bases and J by 5 bases, with 12 bases left in between. This CDR3 contains 13 residues. In germline, CDR1 is SNHLY, CDR2 FYNNEI. CDR3 in amino acids: CASTHGGDQPQHF. The CDR3 DNA reads as TGTGCCAGCACCCACGGGGGAGATCAGCCCCAGCATTTT.

The V gene is TRBV6-6, the J gene TRBJ2-7, with TRBD1 matching 7 bases. Trimming cost V 6 bases and J 3 bases; bases outside gene matches: 8. Germline values: CDR1 MNHNY, CDR2 SVGAGI (reference sequence). The CDR3 totals 14 residues. The CDR3 sequence: CASSPSGTDYEQYF. As DNA, the CDR3 is TGTGCCAGCAGCCCTTCCGGGACAGACTACGAGCAGTACTTC.

V usage is TRBV6-5 and J usage is TRBJ2-7; 9 bases agree with TRBD1. Germline V gene lookup returns CDR1 MNHEY and CDR2 SVGAGI. The V and J ends lost 7 bases and 6 bases, in that order; junction bases with no gene match: 4. The length of the CDR3 is 12 residues. The CDR3 loop reads CASKPTGGEQYF. The DNA for the CDR3 is TGTGCCAGCAAACCGACAGGGGGCGAGCAGTACTTC.

The chain is built from TRBV15 and TRBJ1-5, with TRBD1 identical over 7 bases. This CDR3 is 18 amino acids long. The trim removed 0 bases at V and 7 bases at J, leaving 15 bases unmatched. Germline lookup yields CDR1 LNHNV and CDR2 YYDKDF (reference sequence). The CDR3 sequence: CATSRELLGTDRQQPQHF. The DNA of the CDR3 is TGTGCCACCAGCAGAGAGCTTCTAGGGACGGACAGGCAACAGCCCCAGCATTTT.

The chain combines TRBV7-2 with TRBJ2-3, with a possible D match to TRBD1 (6 bases). V shed 4 bases and J shed 6 bases, with 11 bases lying between them. Germline lookup yields CDR1 SGHTA and CDR2 FQGNSA. The CDR3 is 13 residues long. This CDR3 is CASSWNRVDTQYF. CDR3 in DNA: TGTGCCAGCAGCTGGAACAGGGTGGATACGCAGTATTTT. Looking up the rest from reference TRBV7-2 and TRBJ2-3 gives the full variable domain: GAGVSQSPSNKVTEKGKDVELRCDPISGHTALYWYRQSLGQGLEFLIYFQGNSAPDKSGLPSDRFSAERTGGSVSTLTIQRTQQEDSAVYLCASSWNRVDTQYFGPGTRLTVL.

V is TRBV28 and J is TRBJ2-1; 8 nucleotides line up with TRBD1. The junction had 3 bases not matched to a gene; V was cut back by 7 bases and J by 4 bases. The CDR3 is 13 residues long. Germline loops: CDR1 MDHEN, CDR2 SYDVKM. The CDR3 DNA reads TGTGCCAGCACTGACAGGGGTTACAATGAGCAGTTCTTC. The encoded protein is CASTDRGYNEQFF.

About this clone: The junction differs from germline at one of its ends, possibly a read error. CDR3 sequence reads: CATSSPRQGDYDYTF. CDR3 DNA: TGTGCCACCAGCAGCCCCCGTCAGGGGGATTATGACTACACCTTC. The V call is TRBV15, the J call TRBJ1-2; 7 nucleotides line up with TRBD1. This CDR3 has 15 amino acids. Germline-derived CDR1 and CDR2 are LNHNV and YYDKDF (reference sequence).

This clone was seen a handful of times. The V and J genes are TRBV5-8 and TRBJ1-3; 7 nucleotides align to TRBD1. Per germline, CDR1 SGHTS and CDR2 YDEGEE. After removal of 4 bases from V and 8 bases from J, the junction contained 12 bases not matched to a gene. The CDR3 length is 15 residues. As DNA, the CDR3 is TGTGCCAGCAGCCCGGGACAGAGGGTGAGGCACACCATATATTTT. This translates into CASSPGQRVRHTIYF. The full variable domain, rest sourced from reference TRBV5-8 and TRBJ1-3, is EAGVTQSPTHLIKTRGQQATLRCSPISGHTSVYWYQQALGLGLQFLLWYDEGEERNRGNFPPRFSGRQFPNYSSELNVNALELEDSALYLCASSPGQRVRHTIYFGEGSWLTVV.

There are a few counts of this clone. This rearrangement joins TRBV19 to TRBJ1-2, with D perhaps matching TRBD1 (5 bases). The ends were cut back, 3 bases at V and 12 bases at J, with 17 bases in the middle. Germline V gives CDR1 LNHDA, CDR2 SQIVND (reference sequence). The CDR3 runs 13 residues. In nucleotides, the CDR3 is TGTGCCAGTAGTATTGGGCAGGGCCGACCTGACACCTTC. Amino acid sequence: CASSIGQGRPDTF.

The chain is built from TRBV18 and TRBJ2-7; tentative D call: TRBD2 (6 bases). Germline values: CDR1 KGHSH, CDR2 LQKENI. The V end lost 4 bases, the J end lost 2 bases, and 9 bases lay between the germline ends. There are 13 residues in the CDR3. The DNA of the CDR3 is TGTGCCAGCTCACAAGGCGGGACCTACGAGCAGTACTTC. Its translation: CASSQGGTYEQYF.